These T cell receptor beta chains were read from a single sample in a study of blood T cell repertoires in COVID-19. Sequencing used immunoSEQ multiplex PCR; TCRdb keeps in-frame clones, though not all of them. This sample has over 200,000 clones; around 88% occur once, and the top ten carry roughly 5.8%. The specimen was peripheral blood. The source is a man older than 75 with acute or convalescent COVID-19. CDR3s include the opening cysteine and the closing phenylalanine or tryptophan. The D gene is left open where the match is weak. Clone size is given for some rows only: seen once, a few or many times, or a class if the clone is expanded.

NA	once	TRBV5-1	TRBJ2-5	TGCGCCAGCAGCTTGGCCCTGGGGGCGCGAGAGACCCAGTACTTC	CASSLALGARETQYF
NA	few	TRBV28	TRBJ2-7	TGTGCCAGCAGTTTGGGCAGAGCAATCTACGAGCAGTACTTC	CASSLGRAIYEQYF
NA	few	TRBV30	TRBJ2-2	TGTGCCTGGAATAAGGGGTCGAACACCGGGGAGCTGTTTTTT	CAWNKGSNTGELFF
TRBD1	NA	TRBV30	TRBJ2-2	TGTGCCTGGGGGACAGGGAACACCGGGGAGCTGTTTTTT	CAWGTGNTGELFF
TRBD1	NA	TRBV5-1	TRBJ2-7	TGCGCCAGCAGCACCGCGGGACAGGGGATGTACGAGCAGTACTTC	CASSTAGQGMYEQYF
TRBD2	NA	TRBV7-3	TRBJ2-5	TGTGCCAGCAGCTTATGGGCGGGAGTGGGAGAGACCCAGTACTTC	CASSLWAGVGETQYF
NA	NA	TRBV19	TRBJ2-3	TGTGCCAGTAGTGCGGGACTGATCACAGATACGCAGTATTTT	CASSAGLITDTQYF
NA	NA	TRBV11-3	TRBJ2-7	TGTGCCAGCAGCTCGGGGAGGAGCGAGCAGTACTTC	CASSSGRSEQYF
NA	NA	TRBV7-6	TRBJ2-3	TGTGCCAGCAGCTTAGGGTTTCGGGATACGCAGTATTTT	CASSLGFRDTQYF
TRBD2	many	TRBV24-1	TRBJ2-7	TGTGCCACCAGTGACCCGACTAGCGGGAGCTACGAGCAGTACTTC	CATSDPTSGSYEQYF
NA	NA	TRBV18	TRBJ2-5	TGTGCCAGCTCACCAGGGCCGCCCGGAGGGGAGACCCAGTACTTC	CASSPGPPGGETQYF
NA	NA	TRBV5-1	TRBJ2-7	TGCGCCAGCAGCTTGGATCTGCTAGTTCGCGAGCAGTACTTC	CASSLDLLVREQYF
TRBD2	NA	TRBV5-4	TRBJ2-2	TGTGCCAGCAGCTCAGGCTCTAGCGGGAGGGACACCGGGGAGCTGTTTTTT	CASSSGSSGRDTGELFF
TRBD2	NA	TRBV6-5	TRBJ2-1	TGTGCCAGCAGTTACCAGACTAGCGGGGGGCAGGGGGAGCAGTTCTTC	CASSYQTSGGQGEQFF
NA	NA	TRBV18	TRBJ2-5	TGTGCCAGCTCACCGCCAGGAAGGGAGACCCAGTACTTC	CASSPPGRETQYF